This is a list of T cell receptor beta chains from one sample in a study of cytomegalovirus exposure and HLA in healthy donors. Sequenced by immunoSEQ multiplex PCR; TCRdb stores in-frame clones only, minus some. The sample has some 130,000 clones, about 79% seen once. The sequenced sample was PBMCs. These receptors were taken from a man in his fifties in good health and CMV-seronegative. Both conserved end residues are part of each CDR3. The D gene is left open where the match is weak. Part of the rows lack a size; the others show once, few, many or a class for expanded clones.

j_call | v_call | clone_size | d_call | cdr3_aa | cdr3_nt
TRBJ1-2 | TRBV20-1 | . | . | CSARGTKGYTF | TGCAGTGCTAGGGGGACAAAAGGCTACACCTTC
TRBJ1-2 | TRBV5-6 | . | TRBD1 | CASSRDRLDYGYTF | TGTGCCAGCAGCCGGGACAGGTTAGACTATGGCTACACCTTC
TRBJ2-5 | TRBV15 | . | . | CATSRDLLQNQETQYF | TGTGCCACCAGCAGAGATCTGTTACAGAATCAAGAGACCCAGTACTTC
TRBJ1-5 | TRBV18 | . | . | CASSRGQGSQPQHF | TGTGCCAGCTCTCGAGGGCAGGGGAGTCAGCCCCAGCATTTT
TRBJ2-7 | TRBV7-9 | . | . | CASSLESSYEQYF | TGTGCCAGCAGCTTAGAGAGCTCCTACGAGCAGTACTTC
TRBJ2-7 | TRBV4-1 | . | . | CASSLSSYLSSYEQYF | TGCGCCAGCAGCCTATCTAGCTACCTTAGCTCCTACGAGCAGTACTTC
TRBJ2-2 | TRBV29-1 | . | . | CSVDRQNTGELFF | TGCAGCGTTGATAGACAGAACACCGGGGAGCTGTTTTTT
TRBJ1-3 | TRBV6-5 | . | . | CASSSYSGNTIYF | TGTGCCAGCAGTTCGTACTCTGGAAACACCATATATTTT
TRBJ2-1 | TRBV7-9 | once | . | CASSPGPNEQFF | TGTGCCAGCAGCCCAGGGCCCAATGAGCAGTTCTTC
TRBJ2-7 | TRBV4-2 | . | TRBD1 | CASSFRSGTGSFGEQYF | TGTGCCAGCAGCTTCCGTTCCGGGACAGGGAGTTTCGGCGAGCAGTACTTC
TRBJ1-2 | TRBV4-2 | . | TRBD1 | CASSQEGRGLSGYTF | TGTGCCAGCAGCCAAGAGGGCAGGGGGCTTTCTGGCTACACCTTC
TRBJ2-7 | TRBV5-4 | few | TRBD1 | CASSGAGTVSYEQYF | TGTGCCAGCAGCGGAGCCGGGACAGTGTCCTACGAGCAGTACTTC
TRBJ2-3 | TRBV18 | . | . | CASSHTGPDTQYF | TGTGCCAGCTCACATACAGGGCCAGATACGCAGTATTTT
TRBJ2-5 | TRBV19 | . | TRBD2 | CASNPGTSQETQYF | TGTGCCAGTAACCCCGGGACTAGCCAAGAGACCCAGTACTTC
TRBJ1-3 | TRBV6-6 | . | . | CASSYGAGNTIYF | TGTGCCAGCAGTTACGGAGCTGGAAACACCATATATTTT
TRBJ2-7 | TRBV6-4 | . | . | CASTGNSSYEQYF | TGTGCCAGCACCGGTAACAGCTCCTACGAGCAGTACTTC
TRBJ1-4 | TRBV9 | . | . | CASSVDSGVEEKLFF | TGTGCCAGCAGCGTAGATTCAGGGGTGGAAGAAAAACTGTTTTTT
TRBJ1-6 | TRBV19 | . | TRBD1 | CASSGDRGSPLHF | TGTGCCAGTAGTGGGGACAGAGGGTCACCCCTCCACTTT
TRBJ1-1 | TRBV7-9 | . | . | CASKQRGGNTEAFF | TGTGCCAGCAAACAAAGGGGGGGGAACACTGAAGCTTTCTTT
TRBJ2-3 | TRBV9 | . | . | CASSVDSNSDTQYF | TGTGCCAGCAGCGTAGACTCGAACTCAGATACGCAGTATTTT
TRBJ2-7 | TRBV5-1 | . | TRBD1 | CASSLRDRGYEQYF | TGCGCCAGCAGCCTCCGGGACAGGGGCTACGAGCAGTACTTC
TRBJ1-5 | TRBV6-6 | few | . | CASSYWDSRGVQPQHF | TGTGCCAGCAGTTACTGGGATTCGCGGGGGGTTCAGCCCCAGCATTTT
TRBJ1-5 | TRBV6-5 | few | . | CASSYRRGGQPQHF | TGTGCCAGCAGTTACAGGAGGGGAGGTCAGCCCCAGCATTTT
TRBJ1-1 | TRBV18 | . | . | CASSHQPGGTEAFF | TGTGCCAGCTCTCACCAGCCAGGTGGCACTGAAGCTTTCTTT
TRBJ2-5 | TRBV2 | . | . | CASSLENQETQYF | TGTGCCAGCAGTCTCGAGAACCAAGAGACCCAGTACTTC
TRBJ2-3 | TRBV18 | . | . | CASSPSGRTDTQYF | TGTGCCAGCTCACCAAGCGGGCGCACAGATACGCAGTATTTT
TRBJ2-1 | TRBV14 | . | . | CASSQLSGGAVDEQFF | TGTGCCAGCAGCCAACTGAGTGGGGGGGCCGTAGATGAGCAGTTCTTC
TRBJ1-3 | TRBV2 | . | . | CASSDNALRPSGNTIYF | TGTGCCAGCAGTGATAATGCACTACGACCCTCTGGAAACACCATATATTTT
TRBJ2-7 | TRBV5-1 | . | . | CASRPTVSYEQYF | TGCGCCAGCAGGCCCACAGTGTCCTACGAGCAGTACTTC
TRBJ1-2 | TRBV13 | . | . | CASSIQTANLGGYTF | TGTGCCAGCAGCATCCAGACAGCGAATTTAGGTGGCTACACCTTC
TRBJ1-5 | TRBV29-1 | . | TRBD1 | CSVLTGERNQPQHF | TGCAGCGTACTGACAGGGGAACGCAATCAGCCCCAGCATTTT
TRBJ1-1 | TRBV7-6 | few | . | CASSFDSGVNTEAFF | TGTGCCAGCAGTTTCGACAGTGGGGTGAACACTGAAGCTTTCTTT
TRBJ2-3 | TRBV18 | . | TRBD2 | CASSPTSGGAGDTQYF | TGTGCCAGCTCACCAACTAGCGGGGGGGCTGGTGATACGCAGTATTTT
TRBJ2-6 | TRBV9 | . | . | CASSVTVSGANVLTF | TGTGCCAGCAGCGTGACAGTCTCGGGGGCCAACGTCCTGACTTTC